Presented here are 21 T cell receptor beta chains from one specimen sequenced in a study of response to subunit inactivated influenza vaccine. Via MiXCR, TCRdb re-called the RT-PCR reads, giving one row per CDR3 protein. The table lists hundreds of thousands of distinct CDR3 sequences, about 15% of them singletons. The sequencing used PBMCs from blood, collected approximately 13 days after vaccination. These receptors were taken from a middle-aged man who received an inactivated influenza vaccine.

J is TRBJ2-1 and V is TRBV4-3, with 9 bases that match TRBD1. The V gene's germline CDR1 is LGHNA and CDR2 YSLEER. V lost 0 bases to trimming and J lost 5 bases; unmatched junction nucleotides: 5. CDR3 length: 16 amino acids. The CDR3 loop reads CASSQEAGTGHNEQFF. CDR3 sequence (DNA): TGCGCCAGCAGCCAAGAGGCCGGGACAGGGCACAATGAGCAGTTCTTC.

There are a few counts of this clonotype. The junction does not match germline at one end; this may be a read error. The rearrangement links TRBV29-1 to TRBJ2-7; TRBD2 matches 8 bases. The CDR3 is 14 amino acids. CDR1 and CDR2 (germline): SQVTM, ANQGSEA. CDR3 amino acids: CSVEVSGTANEQYF. CDR3 in DNA: TGCAGCGTCGAAGTTAGCGGGACGGCTAACGAGCAGTACTTC.

There are a few counts of this clonotype. The chain has TRBV29-1 and TRBJ2-3; tentatively, D is TRBD2 (6 bases). Germline V CDR1 and CDR2: SQVTM, ANQGSEA. The CDR3 sequence is 15 residues long. Deletions cut 3 bases from V and 0 bases from J, with 13 bases between. The CDR3: CSVEKSSVSTDTQYF. CDR3 in DNA: TGCAGCGTTGAGAAGTCTAGCGTTAGCACAGATACGCAGTATTTT.

The rearrangement joins TRBV7-9 to TRBJ1-1; no definite D call. The germline V and J ends were trimmed by 6 bases and 5 bases, with 10 bases remaining between them. The CDR3 loop spans 12 amino acids. Germline V gene lookup returns CDR1 SEHNR and CDR2 FQNEAQ (reference sequence). The CDR3 DNA sequence: TGTGCCAGCAGGGACGCGAAAACTGAAGCTTTCTTT. Translated: CASRDAKTEAFF.

This clonotype was observed once. One base away lies a much larger clone, so this may be a sequencing read error. The chain couples TRBV11-2 to TRBJ2-3; either TRBD1 or TRBD2 may supply D (5 bases each). CDR3 length: 14 amino acids. The germline CDR1 and CDR2 sequences are SGHAT and FQNNGV. The CDR3 DNA sequence: TGTGCCAGCAGCCCTCGGGGCACCACAGGTACGCAGTATTTT. Its protein is CASSPRGTTGTQYF.

This clonotype was found a few times. The rearrangement joins TRBV6-2 or TRBV6-3 to TRBJ2-7; D is possibly TRBD2 (6 bases). Germline V gene lookup returns CDR1 MNHEY and CDR2 SVGEGT. CDR3 length: 14 amino acids. V dropped 6 bases and J dropped 0 bases, with 12 bases sitting between them. The CDR3 DNA reads as TGTGCCAGCAGCCTCACGGAGGGCTCCTACGAGCAGTACTTC. The encoded protein is CASSLTEGSYEQYF.

The rearrangement uses TRBV5-1 and TRBJ2-5, with D possibly called TRBD1 or TRBD2 (7 bases each). This CDR3 region has 16 residues. Germline CDR1 SGHRS, CDR2 YFSETQ. The V end was cut by 4 bases, the J end by 3 bases, with 19 bases between. The CDR3 nucleotides are TGCGCCAGCAGCCCACGACAGACAGGGAGGGAAGAGACCCAGTACTTC. Translating gives CASSPRQTGREETQYF.

The sample holds a few counts of this clonotype. The chain has TRBV5-1 and TRBJ2-1; 9 nucleotides align to TRBD1. Germline V gene data show CDR1 as SGHRS and CDR2 as YFSETQ. The CDR3 runs 13 residues. V shed 3 bases and J 5 bases; nucleotides not matched to a gene: 0. The CDR3 DNA reads as TGCGCCAGCAGCTACAGGGGGCACAATGAGCAGTTCTTC. Its translation is CASSYRGHNEQFF. Using reference TRBV5-1 and TRBJ2-1 for the parts outside the CDR3, the full variable domain is KAGVTQTPRYLIKTRGQQVTLSCSPISGHRSVSWYQQTPGQGLQFLFEYFSETQRNKGNFPGRFSGRQFSNSRSEMNVSTLELGDSALYLCASSYRGHNEQFFGPGTRLTVL.

This clonotype turned up a few times. The chain carries TRBV2 and TRBJ1-4, with TRBD1 matching over 7 bases. V dropped 3 bases and J dropped 7; count of bases not matched to a gene: 14. The CDR3 has 17 amino acids. CDR1 is SNHLY and CDR2 is FYNNEI in the germline V gene. The CDR3 here is CASSEPTGRPGGEKLFF. The CDR3 nucleotides are TGTGCCAGCAGTGAGCCGACGGGACGGCCAGGGGGTGAAAAACTGTTTTTT. Complete variable domain (other parts from reference TRBV2 and TRBJ1-4): EPEVTQTPSHQVTQMGQEVILRCVPISNHLYFYWYRQILGQKVEFLVSFYNNEISEKSEIFDDQFSVERPDGSNFTLKIRSTKLEDSAMYFCASSEPTGRPGGEKLFFGSGTQLSVL.

This clonotype was observed a few times. The chain recombines TRBV28 with TRBJ2-5; TRBD1 is a possible D gene (6 bases). CDR1 and CDR2 from the germline V gene are MDHEN and SYDVKM. Between the trimmed V and J ends, which lost 7 bases and 5 bases, there was a span of 17 bases. The CDR3 totals 14 residues. CDR3 DNA: TGTGCCAGCACTCGGCGGAAGGGGGATGAGACCCAGTACTTC. This codes for CASTRRKGDETQYF.

This clonotype occurred many times. The genes are TRBV4-2 and TRBJ1-1; D is unclear. Germline V gene sequence: CDR1 LGHNA, CDR2 YNFKEQ. The length of the CDR3 is 13 residues. V was cut by 4 bases and J by 5 bases, with 11 bases left in between. As DNA, the CDR3 is TGTGCCAGCAGCCCCATGAGGGAAACTGAAGCTTTCTTT. It translates to CASSPMRETEAFF.

The chain carries TRBV7-6 and TRBJ2-7; 8 bases match TRBD1. Losses at the gene ends were 5 bases for V and 0 bases for J; bases not matched to a gene: 6. Germline V gives CDR1 SGHVS, CDR2 FNYEAQ. The CDR3 contains 15 residues. The CDR3 protein is CASSIGQGPSYEQYF. In DNA form, the CDR3 reads TGTGCCAGCAGCATAGGACAGGGACCCTCCTACGAGCAGTACTTC.

The rearrangement uses TRBV5-1 and TRBJ2-1; TRBD1 might be the D (5 bases). The germline V gene encodes CDR1 SGHRS and CDR2 YFSETQ. The CDR3 is 16 residues long. Trimming stripped 4 bases from V and 0 bases from J, with 14 bases between. CDR3 sequence (DNA): TGCGCCAGCAGCCGACGCAGGGTCAGCTCCTACAATGAGCAGTTCTTC. Protein sequence: CASSRRRVSSYNEQFF.

This clonotype was observed a handful of times. The CDR3 loop is CASSQARTGGSEQFF. CDR3 nucleotides: TGTGCCAGCAGCCAAGCCCGGACAGGGGGGAGTGAGCAGTTCTTC. V usage is TRBV3-1 and J usage is TRBJ2-1, with TRBD1 identical over 10 bases. Trimming took 1 base from V and 9 from J; bases not matched to a gene: 6. Germline V gene lookup returns CDR1 LGHDT and CDR2 YNNKEL (reference sequence). The CDR3 is made up of 15 amino acids.

This clonotype was observed at least ten times. The chain carries TRBV9 and TRBJ1-6; D unresolved. With 4 bases removed from V and 4 bases from J, the gap between germline ends came to 9 bases. This CDR3 has 14 residues. Per germline, CDR1 SGDLS and CDR2 YYNGEE. CDR3 DNA: TGTGCCAGCAGCCCCGGAGGGTATAATTCACCCCTCCACTTT. Translating it yields CASSPGGYNSPLHF.

In this sample, this clonotype turned up a few times. The V gene is TRBV7-2, the J gene TRBJ2-7; D unclear. Between the trimmed V and J ends, which lost 0 bases and 6 bases, there was a span of 15 bases. The CDR3 covers 15 residues. Looked up from germline, CDR1 is SGHTA and CDR2 is FQGNSA. The CDR3 nucleotides are TGTGCCAGCAGCTTAGCTACATTTCAATTGGGCGAGCAGTACTTC. Its protein is CASSLATFQLGEQYF.

The V call is TRBV7-2, the J call TRBJ2-1; D is unclear. Trimming removed 1 base from V and 10 bases from J, with 11 bases in between. The CDR3 has 13 residues. Looked up from germline, CDR1 is SGHTA and CDR2 is FQGNSA. The CDR3 DNA sequence: TGTGCCAGCAGCTTAGGGGGTAACTGGGAGCAGTTCTTC. It codes for CASSLGGNWEQFF. Combining the CDR3 with reference TRBV7-2 and TRBJ2-1 gives the whole variable domain GAGVSQSPSNKVTEKGKDVELRCDPISGHTALYWYRQSLGQGLEFLIYFQGNSAPDKSGLPSDRFSAERTGGSVSTLTIQRTQQEDSAVYLCASSLGGNWEQFFGPGTRLTVL.

The V call is TRBV11-2, the J call TRBJ2-5; 7 bases align to TRBD1. Germline V CDR1 and CDR2: SGHAT, FQNNGV. V was pared by 5 bases and J by 1 base, with 4 bases of the junction left unmatched. The length of the CDR3 is 14 residues. CDR3 amino acids: CASSQTGTQETQYF. Written as DNA, the CDR3 is TGTGCCAGCAGCCAGACAGGGACCCAAGAGACCCAGTACTTC.

This clonotype appeared many times. This chain uses TRBV5-1 with TRBJ2-7; possible D gene TRBD1, 6 bases. CDR3 length: 14 amino acids. Trimming stripped 0 bases from V and 2 bases from J, with 9 bases between. Germline CDR1 SGHRS, CDR2 YFSETQ. The CDR3 DNA reads as TGCGCCAGCAGCTTGGCAGGGGTACCCTACGAGCAGTACTTC. It specifies CASSLAGVPYEQYF.

The chain carries TRBV11-1 and TRBJ2-6, with 8 bases fitting TRBD1. V lost 1 base and J lost 4; bases outside the gene matches: 12. The CDR3 sequence is 19 residues long. The germline V gene encodes CDR1 SGHAT and CDR2 FQDESV (reference sequence). The chain's CDR3 is CASSLVNRGRSSGANVLTF. Written as DNA, the CDR3 is TGTGCCAGCAGCTTAGTTAACAGGGGGAGGTCTTCCGGGGCCAACGTCCTGACTTTC. Full variable domain (outside the CDR3, taken from reference TRBV11-1 and TRBJ2-6): EAEVAQSPRYKITEKSQAVAFWCDPISGHATLYWYRQILGQGPELLVQFQDESVVDDSQLPKDRFSAERLKGVDSTLKIQPAELGDSAMYLCASSLVNRGRSSGANVLTFGAGSRLTVL.

In its sample, this clonotype was seen a few times. J is TRBJ2-1 and V is TRBV6-1, with D perhaps matching TRBD2 (5 bases). Germline assignment: CDR1 MNHNS and CDR2 SASEGT. V lost 3 bases and J lost 1, with 10 bases in between. The CDR3 runs to 15 residues. The CDR3 DNA follows: TGTGCCAGCAGTGACCCGGGAAGGTCCTACAATGAGCAGTTCTTC. Protein: CASSDPGRSYNEQFF.